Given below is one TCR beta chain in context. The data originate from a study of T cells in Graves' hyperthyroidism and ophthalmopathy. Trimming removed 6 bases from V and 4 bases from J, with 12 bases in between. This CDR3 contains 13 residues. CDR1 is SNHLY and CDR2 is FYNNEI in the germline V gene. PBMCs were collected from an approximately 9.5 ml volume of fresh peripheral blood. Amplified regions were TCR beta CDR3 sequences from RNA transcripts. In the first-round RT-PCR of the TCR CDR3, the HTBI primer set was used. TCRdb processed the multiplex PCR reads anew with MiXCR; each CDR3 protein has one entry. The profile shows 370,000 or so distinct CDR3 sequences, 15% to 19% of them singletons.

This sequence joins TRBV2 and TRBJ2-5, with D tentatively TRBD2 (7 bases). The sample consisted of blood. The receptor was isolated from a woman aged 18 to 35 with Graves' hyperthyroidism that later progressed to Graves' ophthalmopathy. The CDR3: CASRGGGLETQYF. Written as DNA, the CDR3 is TGTGCCAGCAGAGGGGGAGGGCTAGAGACCCAGTACTTC. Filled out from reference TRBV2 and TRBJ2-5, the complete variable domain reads EPEVTQTPSHQVTQMGQEVILRCVPISNHLYFYWYRQILGQKVEFLVSFYNNEISEKSEIFDDQFSVERPDGSNFTLKIRSTKLEDSAMYFCASRGGGLETQYFGPGTRLLVL.